These 13 T cell receptor beta chains originate from one sample sequenced in a study of blood T cell repertoires in COVID-19. Clones were read by immunoSEQ multiplex PCR, and TCRdb kept only the in-frame ones, dropping some. The sample lists roughly 280,000 clones; around 87% were seen once. Sequences were obtained from peripheral blood. These receptors were collected from a man between 18 and 29 years old with active or convalescent COVID-19.

The chain uses TRBV6-5 and TRBJ2-5, with D possibly being TRBD1 (5 bases). The CDR3 is made up of 14 amino acids. CDR1 and CDR2 (germline): MNHEY, SVGAGI. V gave up 6 bases and J gave up 2 bases, with 13 bases separating them. The CDR3, as DNA: TGTGCCAGCAGACCCATTAAGGGGCAAGAGACCCAGTACTTC. It is translated as CASRPIKGQETQYF.

CDR3 sequence reads: CASSIVSSGRAGELFF. CDR3 nucleotide sequence: TGTGCCAGTAGTATAGTATCTAGCGGGAGGGCCGGGGAGCTGTTTTTT. This chain connects TRBV19 to TRBJ2-2, with 12 positions matching TRBD2. The CDR3 is 16 residues long. J was trimmed by 6 bases and V by 1 base; bases with no gene match: 3. CDR1 is LNHDA, CDR2 SQIVND, per germline (reference sequence).

The chain recombines TRBV5-1 with TRBJ2-4; TRBD2 might be the D (5 bases). CDR1 SGHRS and CDR2 YFSETQ come from the germline V gene. V was pared by 0 bases and J by 3 bases, with 19 bases between. CDR3 length equals 18 residues. This chain's CDR3 is CASSLDLLRLGSKNIQYF. CDR3 nucleotide sequence: TGCGCCAGCAGCTTGGATCTGCTTCGACTGGGGAGCAAAAACATTCAGTACTTC.

This clone has more than one count but fewer than ten. V is TRBV19 and J is TRBJ1-1; D is uncertain. V was pared by 3 bases and J by 0 bases, with 8 bases between. The CDR3 is 14 amino acids. Per germline, CDR1 LNHDA and CDR2 SQIVND (reference sequence). The CDR3 sequence: CASSISYMNTEAFF. In DNA, the CDR3 is TGTGCCAGTAGTATTAGCTATATGAACACTGAAGCTTTCTTT.

V gene TRBV19 combines with J gene TRBJ1-2; 9 bases are shared with TRBD1. The CDR3 loop spans 16 amino acids. V shed 4 bases and J 5 bases; nucleotides not matched to a gene: 11. Germline V gives CDR1 LNHDA, CDR2 SQIVND (reference sequence). The CDR3 DNA reads as TGTGCCAGTAGTACTCCCGGACAGGGGATATCATATGGCTACACCTTC. It is translated as CASSTPGQGISYGYTF.

The chain recombines TRBV5-1 with TRBJ2-6; no firm D call. From germline, CDR1 is SGHRS and CDR2 YFSETQ. Trimming pared 4 bases from V and 0 bases from J, leaving 8 bases between. The CDR3 runs 15 residues. The CDR3 DNA reads TGCGCCAGCAGCCCGAGCTACTCTGGGGCCAACGTCCTGACTTTC. This encodes CASSPSYSGANVLTF.

The chain combines TRBV18 with TRBJ2-6, with TRBD1 matching over 7 bases. Germline values: CDR1 KGHSH, CDR2 LQKENI. V lost 2 bases and J lost 0; bases outside the gene matches: 7. This CDR3 has 18 residues. CDR3 residues: CASSPRADRISGANVLTF. CDR3 sequence (DNA): TGTGCCAGCTCACCAAGGGCGGACAGGATCTCTGGGGCCAACGTCCTGACTTTC.

V usage is TRBV19 and J usage is TRBJ2-2; D perhaps matches TRBD2 (5 bases). This CDR3 spans 15 amino acids. Germline loops: CDR1 LNHDA, CDR2 SQIVND (reference sequence). Trimming took 1 base from V and 4 from J, leaving 10 bases between them. CDR3: CASSIGFSGTGELFF. Written as DNA, the CDR3 is TGTGCCAGTAGTATAGGCTTCAGCGGCACCGGGGAGCTGTTTTTT.

The chain recombines TRBV29-1 with TRBJ2-6; 7 nucleotides align to TRBD2. V was clipped by 4 bases and J by 0 bases; unmatched bases: 0. CDR1 and CDR2 (germline): SQVTM, ANQGSEA. There are 14 residues in the CDR3. The CDR3 protein is CSVGEGSGANVLTF. The CDR3 nucleotides read TGCAGCGTTGGGGAGGGCTCTGGGGCCAACGTCCTGACTTTC.

This chain uses TRBV6-5 with TRBJ2-7, with 9 bases fitting TRBD1. This CDR3 has 16 residues. V was clipped by 0 bases and J by 6 bases; unmatched bases: 9. Germline V gene lookup returns CDR1 MNHEY and CDR2 SVGAGI. CDR3 residues: CASSYSKGQGNGEQYF. The CDR3 DNA reads as TGTGCCAGCAGTTACTCGAAGGGACAGGGAAACGGCGAGCAGTACTTC.

J is TRBJ1-1 and V is TRBV24-1, with no clear D. Germline CDR1 and CDR2: KGHDR and SFDVKD. The ends were cut back, 8 bases at V and 6 bases at J, with 9 bases in the middle. The CDR3 contains 11 residues. The CDR3 bases are TGTGCCACCATGGCGGGGTCTGAAGCTTTCTTT. Translated, it gives CATMAGSEAFF.

This chain links TRBV12-3 or TRBV12-4 with TRBJ1-5; D remains unclear. The CDR3 is made up of 13 amino acids. Trimming took 3 bases from V and 4 from J, leaving 7 bases between them. Written as DNA, the CDR3 is TGTGCCAGCAGTTTTAATGCGAATCAGCCCCAGCATTTT. Translated: CASSFNANQPQHF.

The rearrangement links TRBV2 to TRBJ2-7; no reliable D call. From germline, CDR1 is SNHLY and CDR2 FYNNEI. There are 16 residues in the CDR3. The V and J ends lost 5 bases and 3 bases respectively, with 20 bases between them. CDR3 in amino acids: CASSSSTPLLFYEQYF. The CDR3, as DNA: TGTGCCAGCAGTTCAAGTACTCCCTTACTTTTCTACGAGCAGTACTTC.